This T cell receptor (beta chain) was observed in a study of technical replicates of blood from a handful of donors. Produced via immunoSEQ multiplex PCR; TCRdb's table is partial and in-frame only. The table lists fewer than 75,000 clones, roughly 90% of them singletons, with roughly 4.2% in the top ten. V lost 8 bases, J lost 8 bases, and 13 bases lay in between. The CDR3 runs to 13 residues. Per germline, CDR1 SEHNR and CDR2 FQNEAQ (reference sequence). Sequenced sample: PBMCs. V is TRBV7-9 and J is TRBJ1-6, with a tentative D call TRBD1 (5 bases). The TCR originated in a human donor in good health. Some clones in this sample may be carry-over from other donors' samples. This chain's CDR3 is CASQVRVDSPLHF. In DNA, the CDR3 is TGTGCCAGCCAGGTCAGGGTCGATTCACCCCTCCACTTT.